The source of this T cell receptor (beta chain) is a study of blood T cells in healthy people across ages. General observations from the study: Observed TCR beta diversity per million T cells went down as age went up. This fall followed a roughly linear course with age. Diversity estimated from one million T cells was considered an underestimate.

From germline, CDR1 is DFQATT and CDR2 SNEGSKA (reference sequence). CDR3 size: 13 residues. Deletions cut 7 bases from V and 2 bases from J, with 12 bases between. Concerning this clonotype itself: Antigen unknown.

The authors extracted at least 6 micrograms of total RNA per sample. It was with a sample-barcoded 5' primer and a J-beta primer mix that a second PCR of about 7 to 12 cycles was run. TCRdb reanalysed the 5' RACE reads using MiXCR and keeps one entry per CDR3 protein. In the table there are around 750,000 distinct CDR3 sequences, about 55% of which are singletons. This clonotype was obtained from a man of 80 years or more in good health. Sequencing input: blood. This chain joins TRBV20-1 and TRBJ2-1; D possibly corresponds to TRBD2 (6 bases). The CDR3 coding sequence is TGCAGTGGGGAGGACCCGGCCTACAATGAGCAGTTCTTC. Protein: CSGEDPAYNEQFF.